The 15 T cell receptor beta chains listed next were all sequenced from one sample in a study of T cells after yellow fever vaccination. Using its own MiXCR run on the 5' RACE reads, TCRdb lists one record per CDR3 protein. The repertoire holds almost 600,000 distinct CDR3 sequences, with roughly 14% as singletons. The starting material was PBMCs, obtained on the day of the yellow fever booster vaccination. These receptors were obtained from a man younger than 40 who received the YFV17D yellow fever vaccine.

This clonotype occurred a few times. The chain is built from TRBV20-1 and TRBJ1-3; no firm D call. Germline CDR1 and CDR2: DFQATT and SNEGSKA (reference sequence). V was cut by 4 bases and J by 0 bases, with 10 bases left in between. The CDR3 runs 14 residues. The CDR3 is CSAMPSFSGNTIYF. CDR3 nucleotides: TGCAGTGCTATGCCCTCCTTCTCTGGAAACACCATATATTTT.

This clonotype showed up just a few times. This chain links TRBV9 with TRBJ2-1; TRBD2 matches at 10 bases. The CDR3 consists of 17 residues. From germline, CDR1 is SGDLS and CDR2 YYNGEE. With V trimmed by 2 bases and J by 1 base, 6 bases remained unmatched. The CDR3, as DNA: TGTGCCAGCAGCGTGCGGACTAGCGGTTTTTCCTACAATGAGCAGTTCTTC. Translating it yields CASSVRTSGFSYNEQFF.

This clonotype was seen a handful of times. The rearrangement uses TRBV12-3 or TRBV12-4 and TRBJ2-1; 11 nucleotides line up with TRBD2. V shed 6 bases and J 6 bases; nucleotides not matched to a gene: 10. CDR3 length equals 16 residues. CDR3 region: CASRAPGLAELNEQFF. The CDR3 bases are TGTGCCAGCAGGGCTCCGGGACTAGCGGAGCTCAATGAGCAGTTCTTC.

J is TRBJ2-3 and V is TRBV5-1; 11 bases align to TRBD2. The germline CDR1 and CDR2 sequences are SGHRS and YFSETQ. J gave up 0 bases and V 3 bases, and 3 bases lay outside the gene matches. The CDR3 is 16 amino acids. The CDR3 protein is CASSWGLAESTDTQYF. The CDR3 coding sequence is TGCGCCAGCAGCTGGGGACTAGCGGAGAGCACAGATACGCAGTATTTT.

The rearrangement joins TRBV7-2 to TRBJ2-1; the match to TRBD2 covers 10 bases. Germline assignment: CDR1 SGHTA and CDR2 FQGNSA. This CDR3 has 15 residues. V trimming: 1 base; J trimming: 6 bases; junction bases outside the gene matches: 3. This chain's CDR3 is CASSLEPSGSNEQFF. The CDR3 DNA reads as TGTGCCAGCAGCTTAGAACCTAGCGGGAGCAATGAGCAGTTCTTC.

This clonotype was seen ten or more times. This rearrangement joins TRBV29-1 to TRBJ2-4; either TRBD1 or TRBD2 may fit D (5 bases each). Germline assignment: CDR1 SQVTM and CDR2 ANQGSEA. The CDR3 runs 15 residues. Trimming pared 2 bases from V and 8 bases from J, leaving 19 bases between. The CDR3 DNA reads as TGCAGCGTTGAATGGGCGCCGGGGACCGGGGACATTCAGTACTTC. This encodes CSVEWAPGTGDIQYF.

V and J are TRBV20-1 and TRBJ2-5, with 10 bases aligning to TRBD2. The germline V gene encodes CDR1 DFQATT and CDR2 SNEGSKA (reference sequence). V lost 0 bases to trimming and J lost 6 bases; unmatched junction nucleotides: 10. This CDR3 has 16 residues. CDR3: CSARDARLAGVQTQYF. The CDR3 nucleotides read TGCAGTGCTAGAGACGCCCGGCTAGCGGGAGTACAGACCCAGTACTTC.

This clonotype was seen more than once but under ten times. The chain uses TRBV6-5 and TRBJ1-6; possibly TRBD1 for D (5 bases). The CDR3 has 15 residues. The germline CDR1 and CDR2 sequences are MNHEY and SVGAGI. V gave up 4 bases and J gave up 7 bases, with 14 bases separating them. This CDR3 is CASSSQAGMNSPLHF. DNA of the CDR3: TGTGCCAGCAGTTCCCAAGCAGGGATGAATTCACCCCTCCACTTT.

This clonotype was observed a few times. The chain carries TRBV14 and TRBJ2-2, with 11 bases matching TRBD1. Per germline, CDR1 SGHDN and CDR2 FVKESK. The CDR3 loop spans 14 amino acids. Trimming took 4 bases from V and 7 from J; bases not matched to a gene: 2. The CDR3 loop reads CASSRDRGIGELFF. The CDR3 DNA is TGTGCCAGCAGCCGGGACAGGGGGATCGGGGAGCTGTTTTTT.

This chain uses TRBV7-8 with TRBJ2-2; D is possibly TRBD2 (5 bases). Germline loops: CDR1 SGHVS, CDR2 FQNEAQ. The germline V and J ends were trimmed by 2 bases and 0 bases, with 7 bases remaining between them. This CDR3 region has 15 residues. CDR3 DNA sequence: TGTGCCAGCAGCTTACGGGATGCGAACACCGGGGAGCTGTTTTTT. It codes for CASSLRDANTGELFF.

The chain uses TRBV6-1 and TRBJ2-7; tentative D call: TRBD2 (5 bases). The V end lost 7 bases, the J end lost 2 bases, and 15 bases lay between the germline ends. Germline V gene lookup returns CDR1 MNHNS and CDR2 SASEGT. The CDR3 covers 14 residues. CDR3 amino acids: CASTDEEAAYEQYF. DNA for the CDR3: TGTGCCAGCACCGACGAGGAGGCGGCCTACGAGCAGTACTTC.

This clonotype was seen at least ten times. J is TRBJ2-7 and V is TRBV20-1; 8 positions agree with TRBD2. Trimming removed 6 bases from V and 6 bases from J; junction bases left unmatched: 13. The germline gives CDR1 DFQATT, CDR2 SNEGSKA (reference sequence). This CDR3 spans 14 amino acids. CDR3: CSALASGRSGEQYF. DNA of the CDR3: TGCAGTGCCCTAGCCAGCGGGAGATCTGGCGAGCAGTACTTC.

This clonotype came up many times. The chain joins TRBV4-3 to TRBJ2-1, with D perhaps TRBD2 (5 bases). The V gene's germline CDR1 is LGHNA and CDR2 YSLEER. V gave up 2 bases and J gave up 3 bases, with 11 bases separating them. The CDR3 has 15 amino acids. The CDR3 bases are TGCGCCAGCAGCCAAACTAGGAGCTACTACAATGAGCAGTTCTTC. Protein sequence: CASSQTRSYYNEQFF.

This clonotype was seen more than once but under ten times. The chain carries TRBV5-4 and TRBJ2-7, with D unclear. Germline CDR1 SGHNT, CDR2 YYREEE (reference sequence). The CDR3 contains 14 residues. Trimming cost V 4 bases and J 3 bases, with 14 bases left between them. The CDR3, as DNA: TGTGCCAGCAGCCATTCAGCCGGGCACTACGAGCAGTACTTC. Its translation: CASSHSAGHYEQYF.

The chain employs TRBV7-2 and TRBJ2-2, with 8 nucleotides matching TRBD1. The length of the CDR3 is 16 residues. V was clipped by 5 bases and J by 6 bases; unmatched bases: 11. Germline V gives CDR1 SGHTA, CDR2 FQGNSA. CDR3 protein: CASSTGQGLMSGELFF. The DNA of the CDR3 is TGTGCCAGCAGCACCGGACAGGGTCTTATGTCCGGGGAGCTGTTTTTT.